This TCR beta chain is drawn from a study of blood T cells in healthy people across ages. The use of a sample-barcoded 5' primer and a J-beta primer mix characterized a second PCR of about 7 to 12 cycles. TCRdb redid the calling of the 5' RACE reads with MiXCR, one entry per CDR3 protein. Found here are roughly 800,000 distinct CDR3 sequences, over 45% of them singletons; the top ten hold about 20%. This CDR3 has 17 residues. V lost 5 bases and J 0 bases, leaving 19 bases between the germline ends. The germline gives CDR1 MGHRA, CDR2 YSYEKL. The receptor was isolated from a man under 40 in good health. The V gene is TRBV4-1, the J gene TRBJ1-2; D is possibly TRBD1 (5 bases). Material for sequencing was blood. The CDR3 sequence: CASSGPGLSLSNYGYTF. In DNA, the CDR3 is TGCGCCAGCAGCGGACCGGGACTTTCCCTCTCTAACTATGGCTACACCTTC.